These 3 T cell receptor beta chains were sequenced from one sample in a study of T cells in Graves' hyperthyroidism and ophthalmopathy. There were TCR beta CDR3 regions amplified from RNA transcripts. The HTBI set primed first-round TCR CDR3 RT-PCR. Via MiXCR, TCRdb re-called the multiplex PCR reads, giving one row per CDR3 protein. The sample lists about 350,000 distinct CDR3 sequences, approximately 15% occurring once. Sequencing was performed on blood. These receptors were obtained from a woman younger than 45 with Graves' hyperthyroidism.

This clonotype was counted many times. This CDR3 is CASRGDRGGNQPQHF. The CDR3 DNA reads as TGTGCCAGCAGAGGCGACAGGGGTGGCAATCAGCCCCAGCATTTT. The rearrangement joins TRBV28 to TRBJ1-5; 8 nucleotides line up with TRBD1. CDR3 size: 15 residues. From germline, CDR1 is MDHEN and CDR2 SYDVKM. Losses at the gene ends were 6 bases for V and 2 bases for J; bases not matched to a gene: 6.

This chain links TRBV15 with TRBJ2-5, with no clear D. CDR1 and CDR2 (germline): LNHNV, YYDKDF (reference sequence). The V end lost 4 bases, the J end lost 5 bases, and 11 bases lay between the germline ends. This CDR3 region has 13 residues. CDR3 DNA sequence: TGTGCCACCAGCAAGGATGGGCGGGAGACCCAGTACTTC. Protein sequence: CATSKDGRETQYF.

This clonotype was seen ten or more times. The chain carries TRBV28 and TRBJ2-1; D call uncertain. The CDR3 runs 15 residues. The V gene lost 5 bases and the J gene lost 2 bases, with 13 bases spanning the gap. CDR1 MDHEN and CDR2 SYDVKM come from the germline V gene. Written as DNA, the CDR3 is TGTGCCAGCAGTACCGGCCCTGGAGCCTACAATGAGCAGTTCTTC. Translated, it gives CASSTGPGAYNEQFF.